A single sample gave rise to the 9 T cell receptor beta chains below, sequenced in a study of OX40 agonist ivuxolimab in advanced cancers. Using immunoSEQ multiplex PCR, the repertoire was profiled, and TCRdb retains in-frame clones only, with some absent. The sample contains more than 75,000 clones, roughly 91% of which appear only once. The input for sequencing was CD4+ or CD8+ T cells sorted from blood, taken in a trial of the OX40 agonist ivuxolimab. The source of these receptors is an adult with an advanced solid tumor such as melanoma, head and neck, liver or kidney cancer.

The gene calls are TRBV28 and TRBJ1-2; 9 positions agree with TRBD1. J lost 8 bases, V lost 5 bases, and 15 bases had no gene match. The CDR3 consists of 16 residues. Germline loops: CDR1 MDHEN, CDR2 SYDVKM. The CDR3 sequence: CASSTPSDRGSRGYTF. CDR3 DNA: TGTGCCAGCAGTACCCCTTCTGACAGGGGGTCACGCGGCTACACCTTC.

The chain is built from TRBV5-4 and TRBJ2-1; 7 bases line up with TRBD2. The CDR3 covers 14 residues. Trimming at V came to 1 base and at J to 7 bases, leaving 5 bases not matched to a gene. Germline V lookup: CDR1 SGHNT, CDR2 YYREEE (reference sequence). This CDR3 reads CASSLPSGENEQFF. The DNA of the CDR3 is TGTGCCAGCAGCTTGCCTAGCGGAGAGAATGAGCAGTTCTTC.

CDR3 protein: CASTQGGNQPQHF. The CDR3 nucleotides are TGTGCCAGCACCCAGGGGGGCAATCAGCCCCAGCATTTT. The chain links TRBV28 to TRBJ1-5, with 7 positions matching TRBD1. The CDR3 runs to 13 residues. Germline V gives CDR1 MDHEN, CDR2 SYDVKM. The ends lost 7 bases at V and 2 bases at J; junction bases unmatched: 2.

The sample holds one count of this clone. The chain couples TRBV7-9 to TRBJ1-4; D unclear. V was pared by 5 bases and J by 0 bases, with 10 bases between. Looked up from germline, CDR1 is SEHNR and CDR2 is FQNEAQ (reference sequence). The length of the CDR3 is 15 residues. The CDR3 loop is CASSVDTATNEKLFF. In DNA, the CDR3 is TGTGCCAGCAGCGTAGACACTGCAACTAATGAAAAACTGTTTTTT.

The V call is TRBV18, the J call TRBJ2-5; 8 bases agree with TRBD1. The CDR3 spans 15 residues. CDR1 is KGHSH and CDR2 is LQKENI in the germline V gene. V shed 6 bases and J 5 bases; nucleotides not matched to a gene: 11. Written as DNA, the CDR3 is TGTGCCAGCTCCCCGGGACAGGCCTCCGTGGAGACCCAGTACTTC. This sequence encodes CASSPGQASVETQYF.

This chain uses TRBV5-1 with TRBJ2-2; no reliable D call. The ends were cut back, 4 bases at V and 1 base at J, with 8 bases in the middle. Germline-derived CDR1 and CDR2 are SGHRS and YFSETQ. This CDR3 has 14 amino acids. The CDR3 sequence: CASSPEGNTGELFF. CDR3 sequence (DNA): TGCGCCAGCAGCCCGGAAGGGAACACCGGGGAGCTGTTTTTT.

The V and J genes are TRBV19 and TRBJ1-1; the D is unclear. Germline values: CDR1 LNHDA, CDR2 SQIVND (reference sequence). With 3 bases removed from V and 3 bases from J, the gap between germline ends came to 17 bases. The CDR3 has 16 amino acids. CDR3 in DNA: TGTGCCAGTAGTATCGGCTACTCCCTAGGGTACACTGAAGCTTTCTTT. This translates into CASSIGYSLGYTEAFF.

The rearrangement links TRBV2 to TRBJ1-1, with 7 bases that match TRBD1. Germline CDR1 is SNHLY and CDR2 is FYNNEI. V trimming: 6 bases; J trimming: 0 bases; junction bases outside the gene matches: 7. This CDR3 contains 15 residues. The chain's CDR3 is CASSPDRAMNTEAFF. The CDR3 DNA sequence: TGTGCCAGCAGCCCAGACAGGGCCATGAACACTGAAGCTTTCTTT.

This clone was seen once. The chain links TRBV27 to TRBJ2-7, with 10 bases matching TRBD2. The CDR3 has 14 amino acids. CDR1 is MNHEY, CDR2 SMNVEV, per germline (reference sequence). V trimming: 7 bases; J trimming: 2 bases; junction bases outside the gene matches: 5. DNA of the CDR3: TGTGCCAGCAAAGGACTAGCGGAGACCTACGAGCAGTACTTC. It codes for CASKGLAETYEQYF.